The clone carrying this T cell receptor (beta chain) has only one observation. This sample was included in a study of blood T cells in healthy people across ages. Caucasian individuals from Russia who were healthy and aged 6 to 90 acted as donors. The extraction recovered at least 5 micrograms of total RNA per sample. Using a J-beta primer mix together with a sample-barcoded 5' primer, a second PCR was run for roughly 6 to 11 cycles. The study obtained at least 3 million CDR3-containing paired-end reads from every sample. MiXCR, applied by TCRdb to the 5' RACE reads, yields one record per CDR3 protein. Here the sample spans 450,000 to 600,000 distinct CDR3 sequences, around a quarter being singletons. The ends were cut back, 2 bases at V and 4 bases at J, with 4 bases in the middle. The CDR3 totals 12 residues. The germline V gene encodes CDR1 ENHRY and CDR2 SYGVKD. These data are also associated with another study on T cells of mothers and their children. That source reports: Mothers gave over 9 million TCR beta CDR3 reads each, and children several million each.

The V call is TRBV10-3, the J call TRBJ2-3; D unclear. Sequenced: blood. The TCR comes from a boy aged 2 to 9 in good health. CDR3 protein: CAISEAADTQYF. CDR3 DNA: TGTGCCATCAGTGAGGCTGCAGATACGCAGTATTTT.